What follows are 5 T cell receptor beta chains derived from one specimen sequenced in a study of beta chain features in type 1 diabetes. The investigators reverse transcribed all of the isolated RNA, so they sequenced expressed TCRB transcripts. Assay: immunoSEQ multiplex PCR; the TCRdb copy retains only in-frame clones and omits some. Among approximately 260,000 clones, around 21% were seen once, and the ten largest hold approximately 0.029%. Their antigen targets remain unknown. Findings of the study overall: Type 1 diabetes patients had TCRB CDR3s that were shorter (moderately but significantly so) in all four CD4+ subsets.

The material sequenced was naive CD4+ T cells from blood. The receptors were sampled from a middle-aged woman with type 1 diabetes.

This clone was seen only a few times. This chain links TRBV5-4 with TRBJ2-5; D is unclear. Germline V gene sequence: CDR1 SGHNT, CDR2 YYREEE (reference sequence). Trimming removed 1 base from V and 3 bases from J, with 13 bases in between. The length of the CDR3 is 15 residues. CDR3 sequence reads: CASSLNSFNEETQYF. In nucleotides, the CDR3 is TGTGCCAGCAGCTTGAATAGCTTTAACGAAGAGACCCAGTACTTC.

The chain employs TRBV10-3 and TRBJ2-6; 7 nucleotides match TRBD1. Germline V gene lookup returns CDR1 ENHRY and CDR2 SYGVKD. This CDR3 comprises 15 residues. V gave up 8 bases and J gave up 1 base; unmatched junction bases: 5. The CDR3, as DNA: TGTGCCATCCAGACAGGGCGTTCTGGGGCCAACGTCCTGACTTTC. Translating it yields CAIQTGRSGANVLTF.

The chain joins TRBV5-1 to TRBJ1-1; 8 bases line up with TRBD1. Germline CDR1 SGHRS, CDR2 YFSETQ. V gave up 4 bases and J gave up 4 bases; unmatched junction bases: 3. This CDR3 region has 13 residues. CDR3 in amino acids: CASSRDRGTEAFF. Written as DNA, the CDR3 is TGCGCCAGCAGCCGAGACAGGGGCACTGAAGCTTTCTTT.

V gene TRBV7-3 combines with J gene TRBJ1-3; D is perhaps TRBD1 (6 bases). This CDR3 spans 13 amino acids. Germline values: CDR1 SGHTA, CDR2 FQGTGA. V lost 5 bases and J lost 6, with 11 bases in between. As DNA, the CDR3 is TGTGCCAGCAGCCCCCGACAGGAAAACACCATATATTTT. Residues: CASSPRQENTIYF. The full variable domain, in which reference TRBV7-3 and TRBJ1-3 provide the parts outside the CDR3, is GAGVSQTPSNKVTEKGKYVELRCDPISGHTALYWYRQSLGQGPEFLIYFQGTGAADDSGLPNDRFFAVRPEGSVSTLKIQRTERGDSAVYLCASSPRQENTIYFGEGSWLTVV.

This clone turned up a few times. CDR3 nucleotide sequence: TGTGCCAGCTCACCTTCGAAGGGGGCTAGCAATCAGCCCCAGCATTTT. It yields the protein CASSPSKGASNQPQHF. The V call is TRBV18, the J call TRBJ1-5; 7 bases fit TRBD1. Germline loops: CDR1 KGHSH, CDR2 LQKENI. V lost 3 bases to trimming and J lost 0 bases; unmatched junction nucleotides: 5. The CDR3 totals 16 residues. Full variable domain (missing parts from reference TRBV18 and TRBJ1-5): NAGVMQNPRHLVRRRGQEARLRCSPMKGHSHVYWYRQLPEEGLKFMVYLQKENIIDESGMPKERFSAEFPKEGPSILRIQQVVRGDSAAYFCASSPSKGASNQPQHFGDGTRLSIL.